The 21 T cell receptor beta chains below were found in one sample sequenced in a study of radiotherapy plus CTLA-4 blockade in lung cancer. Profiled with immunoSEQ multiplex PCR; TCRdb holds only in-frame clones, not every one. The sample shows tens of thousands of clones, 70% to 75% of them seen only once. The sequences come from peripheral blood, collected from a patient treated with radiotherapy plus ipilimumab. These receptors were collected from a human donor with non-small cell lung cancer who had stable disease on radiotherapy plus ipilimumab.

By its share, this clone is medium-sized. This chain uses TRBV14 with TRBJ1-6; D ambiguous. This CDR3 is built from 17 residues. Trimming removed 4 bases from V and 0 bases from J, with 13 bases in between. In germline, CDR1 is SGHDN, CDR2 FVKESK. CDR3 nucleotides: TGTGCCAGCAGCCGCAGGACGGCCAGCTCCTATAATTCACCCCTCCACTTT. It translates to CASSRRTASSYNSPLHF.

V gene TRBV20-1 combines with J gene TRBJ1-2; 9 bases line up with TRBD1. The CDR3 runs 11 residues. The J segment lost 5 bases and the V segment lost 5 bases, leaving 0 bases of the junction unmatched. Germline V CDR1 and CDR2: DFQATT, SNEGSKA (reference sequence). The DNA of the CDR3 is TGCAGTGCTGGACAGGGGTATGGCTACACCTTC. Translating gives CSAGQGYGYTF.

In its sample, this clone was seen a few times. The chain recombines TRBV13 with TRBJ1-5; weak D call: TRBD1 (5 bases). The CDR3 totals 15 residues. Germline V gene sequence: CDR1 PRHDT, CDR2 FYEKMQ (reference sequence). The germline V and J ends were trimmed by 0 bases and 4 bases, with 10 bases remaining between them. The CDR3 here is CASSLGRQRNQPQHF. Here the CDR3 DNA reads TGTGCCAGCAGCTTAGGACGACAGCGGAATCAGCCCCAGCATTTT.

The rearrangement uses TRBV28 and TRBJ1-1; tentatively, D is TRBD1 (5 bases). The germline CDR1 and CDR2 sequences are MDHEN and SYDVKM. V was clipped by 6 bases and J by 0 bases, with 23 bases between them. This CDR3 has 18 amino acids. CDR3 nucleotide sequence: TGTGCCAGCAGCCCTCGGTGGGGCCGGCGCTCGATGAACACTGAAGCTTTCTTT. Residues: CASSPRWGRRSMNTEAFF.

V is TRBV2 and J is TRBJ2-7; D unresolved. The length of the CDR3 is 13 residues. V was clipped by 4 bases and J by 4 bases, with 11 bases between them. The germline CDR1 and CDR2 sequences are SNHLY and FYNNEI. The CDR3 region has the DNA TGTGCCAGCAGTGTTAGTGGATTATACGAGCAGTACTTC. Translated: CASSVSGLYEQYF.

This clone has more than one count but fewer than ten. The J gene is TRBJ1-1, the V gene TRBV6-5; no reliable D call. V lost 4 bases to trimming and J lost 0 bases, with 3 bases between them. The CDR3 spans 12 residues. The germline gives CDR1 MNHEY, CDR2 SVGAGI. This chain's CDR3 is CASSSVNTEAFF. The CDR3 DNA reads TGTGCCAGCAGTTCCGTGAACACTGAAGCTTTCTTT.

The chain couples TRBV9 to TRBJ1-1; the D is unclear. There are 16 residues in the CDR3. V lost 0 bases to trimming and J lost 0 bases, with 12 bases between them. Germline V lookup: CDR1 SGDLS, CDR2 YYNGEE. Written as DNA, the CDR3 is TGTGCCAGCAGCGTAGAGGGCGGGAGGATGAACACTGAAGCTTTCTTT. It is translated as CASSVEGGRMNTEAFF.

J is TRBJ1-2 and V is TRBV14; TRBD1 might be the D (5 bases). Trimming pared 0 bases from V and 7 bases from J, leaving 15 bases between. This CDR3 comprises 15 residues. Germline loops: CDR1 SGHDN, CDR2 FVKESK. In DNA, the CDR3 is TGTGCCAGCAGCCAAGATTTGGAGGGGCGGGGTGGCTACACCTTC. This encodes CASSQDLEGRGGYTF.

Of note for this clone: Other DNA sequences from this sample encode an identical CDR3 as well. Written as DNA, the CDR3 is TGTGCCAGCAGCGTCCTTCCTTCTTACAATGAGCAGTTCTTC. It encodes CASSVLPSYNEQFF. This sequence joins TRBV9 and TRBJ2-1, with D hard to call. This CDR3 region has 14 residues. Germline V gene sequence: CDR1 SGDLS, CDR2 YYNGEE. Trimming left V 2 bases short and J 4 bases short, with 10 bases between.

This clone showed up just a few times. The J gene is TRBJ1-1, the V gene TRBV2, with D hard to call. Germline-derived CDR1 and CDR2 are SNHLY and FYNNEI. This CDR3 is built from 12 residues. V gave up 2 bases and J gave up 7 bases, with 8 bases separating them. CDR3 in DNA: TGTGCCAGCAGTGAAATGCAGGTTGAAGCTTTCTTT. It encodes CASSEMQVEAFF.

This clone appeared a single time. This chain uses TRBV28 with TRBJ1-5; D is unclear. Trimming stripped 1 base from V and 6 bases from J, with 10 bases between. The CDR3 contains 14 residues. Per the germline V gene, CDR1 is MDHEN and CDR2 is SYDVKM. Written as DNA, the CDR3 is TGTGCCAGCAGTTTATCATCCGGCTCTCAGCCCCAGCATTTT. This encodes CASSLSSGSQPQHF. The full variable domain, in which reference TRBV28 and TRBJ1-5 provide the parts outside the CDR3, is DVKVTQSSRYLVKRTGEKVFLECVQDMDHENMFWYRQDPGLGLRLIYFSYDVKMKEKGDIPEGYSVSREKKERFSLILESASTNQTSMYLCASSLSSGSQPQHFGDGTRLSIL.

This clone was recorded only once. The rearrangement uses TRBV13 and TRBJ1-1; D gene unclear. Germline V gene data show CDR1 as PRHDT and CDR2 as FYEKMQ (reference sequence). The CDR3 loop spans 12 amino acids. Trimming left V 0 bases short and J 4 bases short, with 3 bases between. The DNA of the CDR3 is TGTGCCAGCAGCTTAGGCACCACTGAAGCTTTCTTT. It encodes CASSLGTTEAFF. Supplemented by reference TRBV13 and TRBJ1-1, the full variable domain reads AAGVIQSPRHLIKEKRETATLKCYPIPRHDTVYWYQQGPGQDPQFLISFYEKMQSDKGSIPDRFSAQQFSDYHSELNMSSLELGDSALYFCASSLGTTEAFFGQGTRLTVV.

V gene TRBV28 combines with J gene TRBJ2-2, with D hard to call. The CDR3 sequence is 16 residues long. The V and J ends lost 6 bases and 0 bases respectively, with 14 bases between them. Germline CDR1 reads MDHEN; CDR2 reads SYDVKM. The CDR3 loop reads CASRFTRQANTGELFF. The DNA for the CDR3 is TGTGCCAGCAGATTCACGCGTCAAGCGAACACCGGGGAGCTGTTTTTT.

J is TRBJ1-6 and V is TRBV11-2, with no clear D. V shed 0 bases and J shed 8 bases, with 8 bases lying between them. The CDR3 has 14 amino acids. Germline V lookup: CDR1 SGHAT, CDR2 FQNNGV. This CDR3 reads CASSLDVFYSPLHF. The DNA of the CDR3 is TGTGCCAGCAGCTTAGATGTCTTTTATTCACCCCTCCACTTT.

This rearrangement joins TRBV9 to TRBJ2-5, with TRBD2 identical over 7 bases. The length of the CDR3 is 16 residues. The germline V gene encodes CDR1 SGDLS and CDR2 YYNGEE. J gave up 4 bases and V 1 base, and 10 bases lay outside the gene matches. This chain's CDR3 is CASSVSVGGGTETQYF. CDR3 bases: TGTGCCAGCAGCGTATCCGTAGGCGGGGGTACAGAGACCCAGTACTTC.

The chain uses TRBV30 and TRBJ1-3; TRBD1 might be the D (6 bases). V was pared by 0 bases and J by 1 base, with 13 bases between. From germline, CDR1 is GTSNPN and CDR2 SVGIG (reference sequence). This CDR3 is 16 amino acids long. The CDR3 is CAWSVSLGASGNTIYF. CDR3 in DNA: TGTGCCTGGAGTGTAAGTTTGGGGGCTTCTGGAAACACCATATATTTT. Filled out from reference TRBV30 and TRBJ1-3, the complete variable domain reads SQTIHQWPATLVQPVGSPLSLECTVEGTSNPNLYWYRQAAGRGLQLLFYSVGIGQISSEVPQNLSASRPQDRQFILSSKKLLLSDSGFYLCAWSVSLGASGNTIYFGEGSWLTVV.

This clone was counted only a few times. The gene calls are TRBV21-1 and TRBJ2-2; TRBD2 is the table's D call and was not checked against the DNA. TRBV21-1 is shown as a pseudogene. The CDR3 contains 15 residues. The chain's CDR3 is CASSTHCRGAGELFF. DNA for the CDR3: TGTGCCAGCAGCACACATTGTCGGGGGGCCGGGGAGCTGTTTTTT.

J is TRBJ1-2 and V is TRBV30; the D is unclear. Looked up from germline, CDR1 is GTSNPN and CDR2 is SVGIG (reference sequence). The CDR3 loop spans 14 amino acids. The germline V and J ends were trimmed by 3 bases and 0 bases, with 11 bases remaining between them. The CDR3 spells CAWRLHRTNYGYTF. Here the CDR3 DNA reads TGTGCCTGGAGGTTACACCGAACTAACTATGGCTACACCTTC.

V gene TRBV10-3 combines with J gene TRBJ2-5; D might be TRBD1 (6 bases). CDR1 ENHRY and CDR2 SYGVKD come from the germline V gene. This CDR3 comprises 15 residues. With 5 bases removed from V and 5 bases from J, the gap between germline ends came to 18 bases. This CDR3 is CAISKDSWRGETQYF. The CDR3 DNA reads TGTGCCATCAGTAAGGACAGCTGGCGAGGGGAGACCCAGTACTTC.

This rearrangement joins TRBV2 to TRBJ2-1; D possibly corresponds to TRBD2 (6 bases). The CDR3 totals 14 residues. Germline V lookup: CDR1 SNHLY, CDR2 FYNNEI. The V gene lost 4 bases and the J gene lost 6 bases, with 13 bases spanning the gap. The CDR3 nucleotides are TGTGCCAGCAGTGGACTAGTTTTCCCCAATGAGCAGTTCTTC. This gives the protein CASSGLVFPNEQFF.

The chain is built from TRBV5-5 and TRBJ2-7; the match to TRBD1 covers 8 bases. The V segment lost 4 bases and the J segment 3 bases; nucleotides outside the gene matches: 6. Germline CDR1 reads SGHKS; CDR2 reads YYEKEE (reference sequence). CDR3 length: 14 residues. The CDR3 is CASSTDRVIYEQYV. The CDR3 coding sequence is TGTGCCAGCAGCACGGACAGGGTTATCTACGAGCAGTACGTC.